This is a list of T cell receptor beta chains from one sample in a study of blood T cell repertoires in COVID-19. The table came from immunoSEQ multiplex PCR; TCRdb's copy has only in-frame clones and leaves some out. The data show about 190,000 clones, 70% to 85% seen once. Material for sequencing was PBMCs or T cells enriched from blood (not recorded which). All receptors come from a woman aged 25 to 39 who had recovered from COVID-19. Each CDR3 is given with its conserved first and last residue. A D gene is named only where the DNA matches it firmly. Size is stated for part of the rows, as once, few or many counts, or as a class when the clone is expanded.

j_call d_call clone_size cdr3_length v_call cdr3_aa cdr3_nt
TRBJ2-1 TRBD2 . 15 TRBV7-9 CASSARLAGVNEQFF TGTGCCAGCAGCGCCCGACTAGCGGGGGTGAATGAGCAGTTCTTC
TRBJ1-1 TRBD1 . 15 TRBV5-1 CASEPGTVLNTEAFF TGCGCCAGCGAGCCCGGGACAGTCTTGAACACTGAAGCTTTCTTT
TRBJ1-2 . . 16 TRBV23-1 CASSQSPARGNYGYTF TGCGCCAGCAGTCAATCTCCCGCCCGGGGGAACTATGGCTACACCTTC
TRBJ2-3 . . 15 TRBV7-9 CASSLVAGSTDTQYF TGTGCCAGCAGCTTAGTGGCAGGGAGCACAGATACGCAGTATTTT
TRBJ2-3 TRBD2 . 16 TRBV27 CASSPLAGDLADTQYF TGTGCCAGCAGTCCTCTGGCGGGAGACCTGGCAGATACGCAGTATTTT
TRBJ2-1 TRBD2 . 17 TRBV23-1 CASTIFTTSGRRDEQFF TGCGCCAGCACCATTTTTACGACTAGCGGGAGAAGGGATGAGCAGTTCTTC
TRBJ2-1 . . 17 TRBV1 CTSSQRKGTSGSSEQFF TGCACCAGCAGCCAAAGAAAAGGGACTAGCGGGAGTAGTGAGCAGTTCTTC
TRBJ1-5 . . 14 TRBV24-1 CATSKGYSNQPQHF TGTGCCACCAGTAAGGGGTATAGCAATCAGCCCCAGCATTTT
TRBJ1-2 . . 15 TRBV19 CASTTVRGGYGGYTF TGTGCCAGTACGACCGTCAGGGGAGGGTATGGTGGCTACACCTTC
TRBJ1-3 . . 12 TRBV30 CAWKGTGNTIYF TGTGCCTGGAAGGGGACTGGAAACACCATATATTTT
TRBJ2-2 . . 16 TRBV9 CASSASVGRATGELFF TGTGCCAGCAGCGCGTCGGTCGGGCGGGCTACCGGGGAGCTGTTTTTT
TRBJ2-5 TRBD2 . 14 TRBV7-9 CASSLTSGTRTQYF TGTGCCAGCAGCTTGACTAGCGGCACGAGGACCCAGTACTTC
TRBJ2-2 . . 16 TRBV11-2 CASSLVQGSDTGELFF TGTGCCAGCAGCTTAGTTCAGGGGTCGGACACCGGGGAGCTGTTTTTT
TRBJ1-2 . . 13 TRBV6-2/TRBV6-3 CASSNVRDYGYTF TGTGCCAGCAGTAACGTTCGCGACTATGGCTACACCTTC
TRBJ2-7 TRBD2 . 14 TRBV4-2 CASSHPGLAYEQYF TGTGCCAGCAGCCACCCGGGACTAGCTTACGAGCAGTACTTC
TRBJ2-5 TRBD2 . 18 TRBV27 CASSLRPSGGLRPETQYF TGTGCCAGCAGCCTAAGGCCTAGCGGGGGGTTACGCCCAGAGACCCAGTACTTC
TRBJ2-1 TRBD2 . 15 TRBV2 CASSGTSGGAIEQFF TGTGCCAGCAGCGGGACTAGCGGGGGGGCTATTGAGCAGTTCTTC
TRBJ2-3 TRBD2 . 16 TRBV7-8 CASRSTARGATDTQYF TGTGCCAGCAGATCAACGGCGCGGGGGGCGACAGATACGCAGTATTTT
TRBJ1-5 . . 13 TRBV28 CATRGGFNQPQHF TGTGCCACTAGGGGGGGGTTCAATCAGCCCCAGCATTTT
TRBJ1-4 . once 12 TRBV30 CAVGGVYEKLFF TGTGCCGTCGGGGGAGTTTATGAAAAACTGTTTTTT
TRBJ2-3 TRBD2 few 18 TRBV7-9 CASSLGLAGSLVPDTQYF TGTGCCAGCAGCTTAGGACTAGCGGGATCCCTGGTCCCAGATACGCAGTATTTT
TRBJ2-2 TRBD2 . 14 TRBV10-1 CASRRGGANGELFF TGCGCCAGCCGGCGGGGGGGAGCGAACGGGGAGCTGTTTTTT
TRBJ2-7 TRBD2 . 17 TRBV6-2/TRBV6-3 CASSPLSGLAGTYEQYF TGTGCCAGCAGCCCTCTCTCCGGACTAGCGGGGACCTACGAGCAGTACTTC
TRBJ2-2 . . 15 TRBV28 CASSLFRRGSGELFF TGTGCCAGCAGTTTATTTAGGAGGGGATCTGGGGAGCTGTTTTTT
TRBJ2-7 . . 11 TRBV12-3/TRBV12-4 CASSSSRGQYF TGTGCCAGCAGTAGTAGCCGCGGGCAGTACTTC
TRBJ1-3 . . 15 TRBV11-2 CASSEQGLSGNTIYF TGTGCCAGCAGCGAACAGGGCCTCTCTGGAAACACCATATATTTT
TRBJ1-2 TRBD1 . 16 TRBV5-1 CASSAIDRGGSYGYTF TGCGCCAGCAGCGCCATAGACAGGGGGGGTAGCTATGGCTACACCTTC
TRBJ2-7 . few 13 TRBV5-3 CARSLGHSYEQYF TGTGCCAGAAGCTTGGGACACTCCTACGAGCAGTACTTC
TRBJ1-3 TRBD1 . 13 TRBV2 CASREDRENTIYF TGTGCCAGCAGGGAAGACAGGGAGAACACCATATATTTT
TRBJ2-6 TRBD1 . 18 TRBV29-1 CSVDGLGTGGSGANVLTF TGCAGCGTTGACGGGTTAGGGACAGGGGGTTCTGGGGCCAACGTCCTGACTTTC
TRBJ1-5 . . 13 TRBV27 CASSFRGKQPQHF TGTGCCAGCAGTTTCAGGGGAAAACAGCCCCAGCATTTT
TRBJ1-1 . . 13 TRBV12-3/TRBV12-4 CASRERNRAQAFF TGTGCCAGCAGGGAAAGGAACAGGGCCCAAGCTTTCTTT
TRBJ2-3 . . 12 TRBV28 CASSPNTDTQYF TGTGCCAGCAGTCCAAACACAGATACGCAGTATTTT
TRBJ1-1 . . 12 TRBV5-4 CASSPRNTEAFF TGTGCCAGCAGCCCCCGGAACACTGAAGCTTTCTTT
TRBJ1-3 . few 14 TRBV28 CASSRDFSGNTIYF TGTGCCAGCAGTCGGGATTTCTCTGGAAACACCATATATTTT
TRBJ2-5 TRBD2 . 16 TRBV3-1/TRBV3-2 CASSQEASGTRETQYF TGTGCCAGCAGCCAAGAGGCTAGCGGGACTCGAGAGACCCAGTACTTC
TRBJ1-1 TRBD1 . 15 TRBV18 CASSPDRVRNTEAFF TGTGCCAGCTCACCCGACAGGGTGCGGAACACTGAAGCTTTCTTT
TRBJ1-5 . . 14 TRBV5-6 CASSLDRAQQPQHF TGTGCCAGCAGCTTGGACAGGGCCCAGCAGCCCCAGCATTTT
TRBJ2-2 TRBD1 once 15 TRBV19 CASSADRRYTGELFF TGTGCCAGTAGTGCGGACAGGCGATACACCGGGGAGCTGTTTTTT
TRBJ1-4 . . 14 TRBV3-1/TRBV3-2 CASSQAGGREKLFF TGTGCCAGCAGCCAAGCGGGAGGCCGTGAAAAACTGTTTTTT
TRBJ1-5 TRBD1 . 16 TRBV19 CASTPTGIISNQPQHF TGTGCCAGTACGCCGACAGGGATAATAAGCAATCAGCCCCAGCATTTT
TRBJ2-1 TRBD2 . 16 TRBV28 CASSLSLLRGRGEQFF TGTGCCAGCAGTTTGTCCCTGCTACGAGGGAGGGGTGAGCAGTTCTTC
TRBJ1-5 . once 13 TRBV7-9 CASSLGAGQPQHF TGTGCCAGCAGCTTAGGGGCTGGTCAGCCCCAGCATTTT
TRBJ2-7 TRBD1 . 13 TRBV5-1 CASSGDRAYEQYF TGCGCCAGCAGCGGGGACAGGGCCTACGAGCAGTACTTC
TRBJ2-4 . . 16 TRBV10-1 CASSDSPGHDKNIQYF TGCGCCAGCAGCGACTCCCCGGGACACGACAAAAACATTCAGTACTTC
TRBJ2-7 TRBD2 . 15 TRBV5-1 CASSLEAGVAYEQYF TGCGCCAGCAGCTTGGAAGCGGGAGTAGCCTACGAGCAGTACTTC
TRBJ1-6 . . 15 TRBV6-1 CASSEGPLGRSPLHF TGTGCCAGCAGTGAAGGGCCGTTGGGGCGATCACCCCTCCACTTT
TRBJ1-5 TRBD1 . 17 TRBV28 CASRDRDRVDLDQPQHF TGTGCCAGCAGGGACCGGGACAGGGTTGACCTGGATCAGCCCCAGCATTTT
TRBJ2-1 TRBD2 once 12 TRBV15 CATSRGGGEQFF TGTGCCACCAGCAGAGGGGGGGGTGAGCAGTTCTTC
TRBJ1-2 TRBD1 . 13 TRBV2 CASSRGTEVYYTF TGTGCCAGCAGTCGGGGGACAGAAGTGTACTACACCTTC
TRBJ2-1 TRBD2 . 13 TRBV7-2 CASSLRTSDEQFF TGTGCCAGCAGCTTAAGGACTAGTGATGAGCAGTTCTTC
TRBJ1-2 . . 11 TRBV12-3/TRBV12-4 CASRTYDGYTF TGTGCCAGCAGAACTTACGATGGCTACACCTTC
TRBJ1-1 . . 16 TRBV23-1 CASSQSIGHRNTEAFF TGCGCCAGCAGTCAATCGATCGGACACCGGAACACTGAAGCTTTCTTT